The entry that follows covers one T cell receptor beta chain sequence. What it binds is not known. Method: immunoSEQ multiplex PCR; TCRdb's copy keeps in-frame clones and lacks some. The sample comprises 150,000 to 200,000 clones, less than 95% of which are singletons, and around 2.7% rests with the top ten. These data come from a study of cytomegalovirus exposure and HLA in healthy donors. Overall study results and limits: Most TCR sequences were rare, but some public TCRs occurred in many donors. The classifier was said to identify cytomegalovirus status with high specificity and sensitivity. Researchers counted 164 TCR beta chains as cytomegalovirus-associated.

The donors were members of the validation cohort, which comprised 90 to 150 subjects and was separate from the first cohort of several hundred subjects. The CDR3 consists of 21 residues. The germline CDR1 and CDR2 sequences are PRHDT and FYEKMQ (reference sequence). The germline V and J ends were trimmed by 3 bases and 6 bases, with 33 bases remaining between them. The sequenced sample consisted of PBMCs. The receptor was derived from a woman aged 18-30 years in good health and CMV-seropositive. This chain connects TRBV13 to TRBJ2-1; D perhaps matches TRBD1 (6 bases). This CDR3 is CASSFFTRFHSLPIQGNEQFF. In DNA form, the CDR3 reads TGTGCCAGCAGCTTCTTTACTCGTTTTCATAGTCTTCCGATACAGGGCAATGAGCAGTTCTTC.